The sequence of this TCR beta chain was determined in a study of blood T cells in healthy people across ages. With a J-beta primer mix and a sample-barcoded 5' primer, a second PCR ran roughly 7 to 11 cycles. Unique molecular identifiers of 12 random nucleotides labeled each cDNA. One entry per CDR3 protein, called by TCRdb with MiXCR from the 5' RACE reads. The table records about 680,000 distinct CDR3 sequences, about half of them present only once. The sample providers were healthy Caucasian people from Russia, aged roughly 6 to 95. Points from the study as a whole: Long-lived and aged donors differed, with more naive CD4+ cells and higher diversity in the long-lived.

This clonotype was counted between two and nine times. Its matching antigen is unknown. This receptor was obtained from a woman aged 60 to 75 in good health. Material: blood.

This CDR3 reads CSADYRGGNEQFF. The CDR3 DNA reads as TGCAGCGCCGACTACAGGGGTGGGAATGAGCAGTTCTTC. The chain recombines TRBV29-1 with TRBJ2-1; 7 nucleotides agree with TRBD1. Trimming removed 7 bases from V and 7 bases from J; junction bases left unmatched: 10. The CDR3 is 13 residues long. The V gene's germline CDR1 is SQVTM and CDR2 ANQGSEA.